This T cell receptor (beta chain) was identified in a study of CD8 T cells in ankylosing spondylitis. Study-wide findings and caveats: For ankylosing spondylitis blood, a TCR beta motif of several highly homologous variants appeared characteristic.

TCRdb re-analysed the 5' RACE reads in MiXCR, keeping a single row per CDR3 protein. The sample includes 350,000 or so distinct CDR3 sequences, approximately 8.2% of them seen just once. This clonotype was counted a few times. Its antigen remains unknown. V was clipped by 0 bases and J by 5 bases, with 8 bases between them. This CDR3 has 12 residues. Germline CDR1 and CDR2: DFQATT and SNEGSKA (reference sequence). The gene calls are TRBV20-1 and TRBJ2-7; a possible D gene is TRBD2 (5 bases). The sequenced material came from blood, either unsorted or a sorted T cell fraction (not recorded which). The TCR comes from a male donor with ankylosing spondylitis. CDR3 DNA: TGCAGTGCTAGAGATCACGGGAACGAGCAGTACTTC. This sequence encodes CSARDHGNEQYF.